This TCR beta chain was obtained from a study of T cell changes during pregnancy in multiple sclerosis. The repertoire was sequenced with immunoSEQ multiplex PCR; TCRdb's copy has only in-frame clones and lacks some. The sample includes 10,000 to 15,000 clones, 85% to 95% of them seen just once. The CDR3 runs to 13 residues. The germline V and J ends were trimmed by 5 bases and 4 bases, with 11 bases remaining between them. Germline-derived CDR1 and CDR2 are SGHAT and FQNNGV. J is TRBJ1-2 and V is TRBV11-2, with D uncertain. The sample here was CD4+ T cells from peripheral blood mononuclear cells, taken before pregnancy. The clonotype originates from a female donor with multiple sclerosis, enrolled in a pregnancy study. CDR3 sequence: CASSPSPRYGYTF. The CDR3 DNA follows: TGTGCCAGCAGCCCTAGTCCGCGCTATGGCTACACCTTC. The full variable domain, its missing parts supplied by reference TRBV11-2 and TRBJ1-2, is EAGVAQSPRYKIIEKRQSVAFWCNPISGHATLYWYQQILGQGPKLLIQFQNNGVVDDSQLPKDRFSAERLKGVDSTLKIQPAKLEDSAVYLCASSPSPRYGYTFGSGTRLTVV.